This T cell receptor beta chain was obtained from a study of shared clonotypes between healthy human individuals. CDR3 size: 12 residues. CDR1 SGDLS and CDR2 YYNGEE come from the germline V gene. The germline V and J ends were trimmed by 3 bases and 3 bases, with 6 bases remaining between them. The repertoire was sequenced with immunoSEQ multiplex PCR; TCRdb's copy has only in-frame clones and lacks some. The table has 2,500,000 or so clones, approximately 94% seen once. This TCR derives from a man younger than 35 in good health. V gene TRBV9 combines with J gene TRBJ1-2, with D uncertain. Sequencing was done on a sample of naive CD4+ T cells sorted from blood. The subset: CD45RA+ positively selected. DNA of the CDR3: TGTGCCAGCAGCGGGGGTGACTATGGCTACACCTTC. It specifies CASSGGDYGYTF.